The 28 T cell receptor beta chains below were found in one sample sequenced in a study of T cell changes during pregnancy in multiple sclerosis. Measured with immunoSEQ multiplex PCR; TCRdb has only the in-frame clones, and not every one. The sample consists of some 39,000 clones, roughly 88% of them appearing once. The sample consisted of CD8+ T cells from peripheral blood mononuclear cells, taken in the first trimester of pregnancy. The receptors derive from a female donor with multiple sclerosis, enrolled in a pregnancy study.

The rearrangement uses TRBV5-8 and TRBJ2-7; 12 bases align to TRBD1. Germline CDR1 and CDR2: SGHTS and YDEGEE. Trimming took 5 bases from V and 4 from J; bases not matched to a gene: 13. This CDR3 region has 17 residues. The CDR3 region is CASSPWGGTGGRYEQYF. DNA for the CDR3: TGTGCCAGCAGTCCGTGGGGCGGGACAGGGGGCCGGTACGAGCAGTACTTC.

As for this clone: One end of the junction fails to match germline, which may point to a read error. The J gene is TRBJ2-7, the V gene TRBV29-1, with a tentative D call TRBD2 (6 bases). Germline CDR1 SQVTM, CDR2 ANQGSEA. The CDR3 runs to 13 residues. CDR3 in amino acids: CSVRGGSNYEQHF. DNA of the CDR3: TGCAGCGTTCGGGGAGGTAGCAACTACGAGCAGCACTTC.

The chain has TRBV10-3 and TRBJ2-1; 10 bases are shared with TRBD2. The CDR3 has 18 residues. With V trimmed by 2 bases and J by 3 bases, 10 bases remained unmatched. CDR1 and CDR2 from the germline V gene are ENHRY and SYGVKD. CDR3 protein: CAISEPIKSGGVYNEQFF. DNA of the CDR3: TGTGCCATCAGTGAGCCGATCAAAAGCGGGGGGGTCTACAATGAGCAGTTCTTC.

This clone showed up just once. The chain combines TRBV6-4 with TRBJ2-3; 10 positions match TRBD2. The CDR3 totals 16 residues. Trimming took 3 bases from V and 3 from J; bases not matched to a gene: 6. Germline loops: CDR1 MRHNA, CDR2 SNTAGT. CDR3 amino acids: CASSDKASGGTDTQYF. CDR3 DNA sequence: TGTGCCAGCAGTGATAAGGCTAGCGGGGGTACAGATACGCAGTATTTT.

CDR3 sequence reads: CAWSGQAGNTIYF. DNA of the CDR3: TGTGCCTGGAGTGGACAGGCCGGAAACACCATATATTTT. V gene TRBV30 combines with J gene TRBJ1-3; tentative D call: TRBD1 (6 bases). The germline V gene has CDR1 GTSNPN and CDR2 SVGIG (reference sequence). This CDR3 is built from 13 residues. Trimming shortened V by 1 base and J by 4 bases, and 8 bases separated the two germline ends.

The chain carries TRBV5-1 and TRBJ2-3; D ambiguous. The CDR3 spans 15 residues. V was pared by 3 bases and J by 0 bases, with 11 bases between. The germline gives CDR1 SGHRS, CDR2 YFSETQ. Here the CDR3 DNA reads TGCGCCAGCAGCTCCCGTGTGACTAGCACAGATACGCAGTATTTT. Its protein is CASSSRVTSTDTQYF.

The rearrangement uses TRBV7-3 and TRBJ1-2, with D perhaps matching TRBD1 (6 bases). V was pared by 2 bases and J by 9 bases, with 10 bases between. The CDR3 totals 12 residues. Germline CDR1 reads SGHTA; CDR2 reads FQGTGA. CDR3 nucleotides: TGTGCCAGCAGCTTACAGGGGACAAGCTACACCTTC. Amino acids: CASSLQGTSYTF.

This chain uses TRBV29-1 with TRBJ1-2; 10 bases fit TRBD1. V lost 4 bases, J lost 4 bases, and 3 bases stayed unmatched. Germline V gene data show CDR1 as SQVTM and CDR2 as ANQGSEA. There are 13 residues in the CDR3. DNA for the CDR3: TGCAGCGTTGGGGACAGGGGTCCCTATGGCTACACCTTC. It specifies CSVGDRGPYGYTF.

The chain carries TRBV6-1 and TRBJ2-2; 7 bases line up with TRBD1. CDR1 and CDR2 (germline): MNHNS, SASEGT. The V gene end was trimmed by 7 bases and the J gene end by 3 bases; junction bases not matched to a gene: 5. The CDR3 runs to 14 residues. The DNA of the CDR3 is TGTGCCAGCAAGAACAGGGGCGACACCGGGGAGCTGTTTTTT. Translated: CASKNRGDTGELFF.

The J gene is TRBJ2-5, the V gene TRBV2; 12 bases agree with TRBD2. Germline trimming cut 5 bases from V and 0 bases from J; bases unmatched to any gene: 1. The CDR3 has 15 amino acids. The germline V gene encodes CDR1 SNHLY and CDR2 FYNNEI. CDR3 sequence (DNA): TGTGCCAGCAGTAGGACTAGCGGGGACCAAGAGACCCAGTACTTC. Its translation is CASSRTSGDQETQYF.

V gene TRBV21-1 combines with J gene TRBJ1-2. TRBV21-1 is a known pseudogene. This CDR3 spans 17 amino acids. CDR3 in DNA: TGTGCCAGCACTACGCGGCGGGGGGGCACTGATAACTATGGCTACACCTTC. As protein: CASTTRRGGTDNYGYTF.

The chain carries TRBV6-6 and TRBJ2-7; D is perhaps TRBD1 (6 bases). This CDR3 region has 13 residues. The V end lost 5 bases, the J end lost 2 bases, and 10 bases lay between the germline ends. Germline CDR1 MNHNY, CDR2 SVGAGI (reference sequence). As DNA, the CDR3 is TGTGCCAGCAGTACCCGGACAGCCTACGAGCAGTACTTC. Its translation: CASSTRTAYEQYF.

V is TRBV6-1 and J is TRBJ2-1, with TRBD1 matching over 10 bases. The CDR3 is 14 residues long. Germline assignment: CDR1 MNHNS and CDR2 SASEGT. The V segment lost 7 bases and the J segment 2 bases; nucleotides outside the gene matches: 2. Written as DNA, the CDR3 is TGTGCCAGCAAGGGGACAGGGGCCTACAATGAGCAGTTCTTC. It codes for CASKGTGAYNEQFF.

About this clone itself: Different DNA sequences within this sample yield the same CDR3. This chain links TRBV4-2 with TRBJ1-2; no clear D. V was trimmed by 0 bases and J by 1 base, leaving 12 bases between them. The length of the CDR3 is 16 residues. Germline V gene lookup returns CDR1 LGHNA and CDR2 YNFKEQ. The CDR3, as DNA: TGTGCCAGCAGCCAAGATCGCGCCGGGAATAACTATGGCTACACCTTC. Its protein is CASSQDRAGNNYGYTF.

This clone occurred a few times. The CDR3 loop is CASSLLGKGDTGELFF. The DNA for the CDR3 is TGTGCCAGCAGCTTGTTGGGCAAGGGGGACACCGGGGAGCTGTTTTTT. J is TRBJ2-2 and V is TRBV5-8; D might be TRBD1 (6 bases). The germline V gene encodes CDR1 SGHTS and CDR2 YDEGEE. Trimming removed 1 base at V and 3 bases at J, with 13 bases between. The CDR3 sequence is 16 residues long.

The chain recombines TRBV9 with TRBJ1-2; the D is unclear. The length of the CDR3 is 14 residues. Between the trimmed V and J ends, which lost 0 bases and 4 bases, there was a span of 10 bases. Germline V gene sequence: CDR1 SGDLS, CDR2 YYNGEE. The CDR3 region has the DNA TGTGCCAGCAGCGTAGCGGGAGGCTTCTATGGCTACACCTTC. It is translated as CASSVAGGFYGYTF.

A remark on this clone: Compared with germline, one end of the junction differs, possibly owing to a read error. Other DNA sequences within the sample encode an identical CDR3. The CDR3 loop is CASSPGGGGAEAFF. The CDR3 DNA follows: TGTGCCAGCAGCCCAGGAGGGGGGGGCGCTGAAGCTTTCTTC. The gene calls are TRBV9 and TRBJ1-1; possibly TRBD1 for D (6 bases). The germline V gene has CDR1 SGDLS and CDR2 YYNGEE. This CDR3 comprises 14 residues.

This chain connects TRBV19 to TRBJ1-5; 12 bases match TRBD1. Germline V gene sequence: CDR1 LNHDA, CDR2 SQIVND (reference sequence). Trimming removed 1 base from V and 6 bases from J; junction bases left unmatched: 4. CDR3 length: 16 amino acids. CDR3 loop: CASSIGGTGGSQPQHF. For the CDR3, the DNA is TGTGCCAGTAGTATAGGAGGGACAGGGGGCTCTCAGCCCCAGCATTTT.

This clone was counted once. The chain carries TRBV19 and TRBJ2-3; D is possibly TRBD1 (5 bases). CDR1 and CDR2 (germline): LNHDA, SQIVND (reference sequence). The CDR3 contains 10 residues. The germline V and J ends were trimmed by 6 bases and 8 bases, with 6 bases remaining between them. This CDR3 is CASRGATQYF. The CDR3 DNA sequence: TGTGCCAGTAGAGGGGCTACGCAGTATTTT.

This clone has a count of ten or more. The genes are TRBV11-2 and TRBJ1-4, with D unresolved. This CDR3 has 13 residues. Germline V gene data show CDR1 as SGHAT and CDR2 as FQNNGV. Between the trimmed V and J ends, which lost 4 bases and 8 bases, there was a span of 11 bases. CDR3 residues: CASSYLAGEKLFF. In nucleotides, the CDR3 is TGTGCCAGCAGCTACTTGGCGGGGGAAAAACTGTTTTTT. Together with reference TRBV11-2 and TRBJ1-4, the CDR3 gives the full variable domain: EAGVAQSPRYKIIEKRQSVAFWCNPISGHATLYWYQQILGQGPKLLIQFQNNGVVDDSQLPKDRFSAERLKGVDSTLKIQPAKLEDSAVYLCASSYLAGEKLFFGSGTQLSVL.

This chain joins TRBV29-1 and TRBJ2-5, with 11 bases that match TRBD2. After removal of 2 bases from V and 2 bases from J, the junction contained 7 bases not matched to a gene. Germline CDR1 reads SQVTM; CDR2 reads ANQGSEA. The CDR3 is 16 amino acids. CDR3 sequence reads: CSVEYPWTSGQETQYF. The CDR3 DNA reads as TGCAGCGTTGAATATCCTTGGACTAGCGGGCAAGAGACCCAGTACTTC.

This chain uses TRBV14 with TRBJ2-5, with 9 bases fitting TRBD1. Germline CDR1 is SGHDN and CDR2 is FVKESK. The CDR3 runs to 15 residues. The V and J ends lost 2 bases and 5 bases, in that order; junction bases with no gene match: 6. The CDR3 protein is CASSQLRTGVETQYF. The CDR3 bases are TGTGCCAGCAGCCAATTGCGGACAGGGGTGGAGACCCAGTACTTC.

A single count supports this clone. The rearrangement uses TRBV4-1 and TRBJ1-1, with a weak D call TRBD1 (6 bases). Germline loops: CDR1 MGHRA, CDR2 YSYEKL. This CDR3 contains 15 residues. V shed 7 bases and J shed 8 bases, with 23 bases lying between them. CDR3 DNA: TGCGCCAGCACCCCAAGGGTTCAGGGGAGTGTAGAAGCTTTCTTT. This codes for CASTPRVQGSVEAFF.

This rearrangement joins TRBV6-5 to TRBJ2-3; TRBD2 is a possible D gene (6 bases). The CDR3 has 13 residues. V was cut by 6 bases and J by 0 bases, with 7 bases left in between. Germline CDR1 reads MNHEY; CDR2 reads SVGAGI. CDR3 in DNA: TGTGCCAGCAGCCGGGGGAGCACAGATACGCAGTATTTT. Protein product: CASSRGSTDTQYF.

On this clone: An end of the junction differs from the germline gene, which may be a read error. This chain links TRBV9 with TRBJ1-1; D possibly corresponds to TRBD1 (6 bases). This CDR3 region has 12 residues. Per the germline V gene, CDR1 is SGDLS and CDR2 is YYNGEE. CDR3 region: CASSEQGEVSSF. CDR3 DNA: TGTGCCAGCAGCGAACAGGGTGAAGTTAGTAGCTTT.

This sequence joins TRBV27 and TRBJ2-3; tentatively, D is TRBD2 (6 bases). The CDR3 sequence is 15 residues long. V lost 6 bases and J 0 bases, leaving 13 bases between the germline ends. In germline, CDR1 is MNHEY, CDR2 SMNVEV (reference sequence). The CDR3 DNA sequence: TGTGCCAGCAGGCCTACTAGCCTCAGCACAGATACGCAGTATTTT. This translates into CASRPTSLSTDTQYF.

This chain joins TRBV9 and TRBJ1-2; D not resolved. Trimming pared 0 bases from V and 6 bases from J, leaving 12 bases between. CDR3 length equals 14 residues. Looked up from germline, CDR1 is SGDLS and CDR2 is YYNGEE. CDR3 sequence: CASSVGEGWDGYTF. The CDR3 DNA reads as TGTGCCAGCAGCGTAGGGGAGGGTTGGGATGGCTACACCTTC.

This clone has only a few counts. This chain connects TRBV4-3 to TRBJ2-1, with D tentatively TRBD1 (7 bases). CDR1 LGHNA and CDR2 YSLEER come from the germline V gene. Deletions cut 0 bases from V and 4 bases from J, with 13 bases between. The CDR3 has 16 amino acids. The CDR3 loop reads CASSQDAQGGYNEQFF. As DNA, the CDR3 is TGCGCCAGCAGCCAAGATGCGCAGGGGGGTTACAATGAGCAGTTCTTC.